This entry is about one T cell receptor beta chain. Its target is unknown. The TCR beta libraries were generated through quantitative 5'-RACE incorporating molecular barcodes. From the 5' RACE reads, TCRdb called clonotypes with MiXCR, one entry per CDR3 protein. Of 230,000 or so distinct CDR3 sequences listed, roughly a quarter are singletons. This entry belongs to a study of CD8 T cells in ankylosing spondylitis. The study's findings and limits: Several highly homologous variants formed a TCR beta motif that appeared characteristic of ankylosing spondylitis blood. The study looked at matched synovial fluid samples from ankylosing spondylitis patients. Disease-linked clones were reported to be significantly enriched there.

V lost 3 bases to trimming and J lost 2 bases, with 7 bases between them. Germline CDR1 is KGHSH and CDR2 is LQKENI. The CDR3 runs to 13 residues. The source material was blood, either unsorted or a sorted T cell fraction (not recorded which). This chain uses TRBV18 with TRBJ1-1; maybe TRBD1 (5 bases). The origin of this receptor is a male donor with ankylosing spondylitis or in good health (not recorded which). In nucleotides, the CDR3 is TGTGCCAGCTCACCGGACATTAACACTGAAGCTTTCTTT. Translated, it gives CASSPDINTEAFF.